This T cell receptor beta chain came from a study of regulatory T cells in long-lasting Graves disease. As for the study in general: Duration of antithyroid drug therapy among newly diagnosed Graves' patients was under 3 months. Study-level findings and limits: With persistent disease, TRBV28, TRBJ1-2 and TRBJ2-5 were the favored segments.

Libraries of TCR beta came from iRepertoire HTBI primers plus Arm-PCR of CDR3 regions. TCRdb reprocessed the multiplex PCR reads with MiXCR, giving one entry per CDR3 protein. Here the sample spans 200,000 to 300,000 distinct CDR3 sequences, around 20% being singletons. Sample time point: newly diagnosed GD, antithyroid drugs for less than 3 months. RNA isolated from PBMCs was used to make the TCR library. Investigators report Graves' disease was diagnosed under American Thyroid Association guidelines. With EDTA tubes as the receptacles, around 10 milliliters of peripheral blood were drawn. This clonotype came up many times. What it binds is not known. Germline V gives CDR1 DFQATT, CDR2 SNEGSKA (reference sequence). This CDR3 region has 16 residues. V was pared by 2 bases and J by 4 bases, with 9 bases of the junction left unmatched.

The chain couples TRBV20-1 to TRBJ2-7; 12 bases match TRBD2. This clonotype originated in a female donor with Graves disease. This specimen was peripheral blood mononuclear cells (PBMCs), taken at new diagnosis, from a patient treated with antithyroid drugs. In nucleotides, the CDR3 is TGCAGTGCTAGATCCCGGCGGACTAGCGGGGCTTACGAGCAGTACTTC. This sequence encodes CSARSRRTSGAYEQYF.